This T cell receptor (beta chain) was identified in a study of technical replicates of blood from a few donors. The CDR3 runs 12 residues. Trimming cost V 4 bases and J 5 bases, with 8 bases left between them. The V gene's germline CDR1 is LNHDA and CDR2 SQIVND (reference sequence). TCRdb keeps only in-frame clones here, not all; method: immunoSEQ multiplex PCR. Among under 75,000 clones listed, approximately 86% were seen once. The TCR comes from a human donor in good health. Some clones in this sample may be carry-over from other donors' samples. This chain connects TRBV19 to TRBJ2-5, with D possibly being TRBD1 (6 bases). Sequenced material: PBMCs. CDR3 sequence (DNA): TGTGCCAGTAGTAACCAGGGGGAGACCCAGTACTTC. Amino acids: CASSNQGETQYF.